The 16 T cell receptor beta chains below come from one sample, sequenced in a study of cytomegalovirus exposure and HLA in healthy donors. PCR was performed using 60 Vbeta and 13 Jbeta primers. Clones were read by immunoSEQ multiplex PCR, and TCRdb kept only the in-frame ones, dropping some. The sample comprises about 120,000 clones, more than 60% of which are singletons, and less than 3% rests with the top ten. Sequenced sample: PBMCs. The receptors were gathered from a woman aged 35 to 49 in good health and CMV-seropositive.

This sequence joins TRBV5-1 and TRBJ2-5; possibly TRBD2 for D (5 bases). The J call may be incorrect, as the DNA end agrees better with TRBJ2-7. The CDR3 has 15 amino acids. CDR1 is SGHRS, CDR2 YFSETQ, per germline. CDR3 sequence reads: CASSNGWSSGYEQYF. DNA for the CDR3: TGCGCCAGCAGCAACGGGTGGTCCTCGGGGTACGAGCAGTACTTC.

The chain links TRBV14 to TRBJ2-1, with 11 bases fitting TRBD2. In germline, CDR1 is SGHDN, CDR2 FVKESK. The V gene end was trimmed by 0 bases and the J gene end by 3 bases; junction bases not matched to a gene: 4. The CDR3 contains 17 residues. The CDR3, as DNA: TGTGCCAGCAGCCAAGAAGGGGGACTAGCGGACTACAATGAGCAGTTCTTC. Its translation: CASSQEGGLADYNEQFF.

The genes are TRBV15 and TRBJ2-3, with TRBD2 matching 9 bases. The CDR3 totals 19 residues. With 0 bases clipped from V and 0 bases from J, the junction kept 10 bases outside the gene matches. Germline-derived CDR1 and CDR2 are LNHNV and YYDKDF (reference sequence). The CDR3 DNA reads TGTGCCACCAGCAGAGATATGGCTAGCGGGACCCCTAGCACAGATACGCAGTATTTT. Protein sequence: CATSRDMASGTPSTDTQYF.

This clone showed up just once. The chain has TRBV13 and TRBJ2-5; the match to TRBD2 covers 8 bases. CDR3 length equals 20 residues. Trimming cost V 4 bases and J 4 bases; bases outside gene matches: 23. Germline lookup yields CDR1 PRHDT and CDR2 FYEKMQ (reference sequence). CDR3: CASSSFGFGGGFWVGETQYF. The CDR3 DNA reads TGTGCCAGCAGCTCGTTTGGGTTCGGCGGGGGGTTTTGGGTTGGAGAGACCCAGTACTTC.

The chain carries TRBV7-2 and TRBJ2-5; TRBD2 matches 13 bases. The CDR3 totals 15 residues. CDR1 and CDR2 from the germline V gene are SGHTA and FQGNSA. V was clipped by 5 bases and J by 5 bases; unmatched bases: 5. The DNA of the CDR3 is TGTGCCAGCAGCCCTCGACTAGCGGGAGGTGAGACCCAGTACTTC. Translating gives CASSPRLAGGETQYF.

The chain employs TRBV2 and TRBJ2-5, with 7 positions matching TRBD2. The trim removed 4 bases at V and 2 bases at J, leaving 4 bases unmatched. This CDR3 is 14 amino acids long. Per germline, CDR1 SNHLY and CDR2 FYNNEI. The CDR3 DNA is TGTGCCAGCAGTGTGGACGGGGGGCAAGAGACCCAGTACTTC. Encoded protein: CASSVDGGQETQYF. Full variable domain (rest looked up from reference TRBV2 and TRBJ2-5): EPEVTQTPSHQVTQMGQEVILRCVPISNHLYFYWYRQILGQKVEFLVSFYNNEISEKSEIFDDQFSVERPDGSNFTLKIRSTKLEDSAMYFCASSVDGGQETQYFGPGTRLLVL.

This chain uses TRBV18 with TRBJ2-3; the match to TRBD1 covers 8 bases. CDR1 and CDR2 (germline): KGHSH, LQKENI. The V gene end was trimmed by 5 bases and the J gene end by 6 bases; junction bases not matched to a gene: 10. This CDR3 is 15 amino acids long. The CDR3 protein is CASSSGQGAADTQYF. CDR3 DNA sequence: TGTGCCAGCTCATCAGGACAGGGAGCGGCCGATACGCAGTATTTT.

The V call is TRBV30, the J call TRBJ1-5; TRBD1 agrees at 9 bases. V lost 3 bases, J lost 6 bases, and 9 bases stayed unmatched. The CDR3 sequence is 15 residues long. Germline V lookup: CDR1 GTSNPN, CDR2 SVGIG (reference sequence). This chain's CDR3 is CAWSPRQGDVQPQHF. CDR3 nucleotides: TGTGCCTGGAGCCCAAGACAGGGGGATGTTCAGCCCCAGCATTTT.

The rearrangement links TRBV5-6 to TRBJ1-2; weak D call: TRBD1 (6 bases). CDR3 length: 13 amino acids. V gave up 5 bases and J gave up 4 bases, with 12 bases separating them. CDR1 is SGHDT and CDR2 is YYEEEE in the germline V gene. DNA of the CDR3: TGTGCCAGCAGAACCGACAGGTTCTATGGCTACACCTTC. This gives the protein CASRTDRFYGYTF.

The chain has TRBV25-1 and TRBJ2-3, with a tentative D call TRBD1 (5 bases). Germline V gene sequence: CDR1 MGHDK, CDR2 SYGVNS. The CDR3 is made up of 13 amino acids. V dropped 6 bases and J dropped 6 bases, with 13 bases sitting between them. CDR3 sequence (DNA): TGTGCCAGCAGACCCGACAGTTCGGATACGCAGTATTTT. It encodes CASRPDSSDTQYF. Combining the CDR3 with reference TRBV25-1 and TRBJ2-3 gives the whole variable domain EADIYQTPRYLVIGTGKKITLECSQTMGHDKMYWYQQDPGMELHLIHYSYGVNSTEKGDLSSESTVSRIRTEHFPLTLESARPSHTSQYLCASRPDSSDTQYFGPGTRLTVL.

This clone occurred once. The chain has TRBV2 and TRBJ2-7, with no clear D. This CDR3 has 11 residues. Trimming left V 4 bases short and J 3 bases short, with 4 bases between. CDR1 and CDR2 from the germline V gene are SNHLY and FYNNEI. CDR3 protein: CASSARYEQYF. CDR3 DNA sequence: TGTGCCAGCAGTGCGCGCTACGAGCAGTACTTC.

This clone was seen a few times. The rearrangement links TRBV9 to TRBJ2-6; no firm D call. The CDR3 is made up of 15 amino acids. Trimming stripped 0 bases from V and 2 bases from J, with 6 bases between. CDR1 and CDR2 from the germline V gene are SGDLS and YYNGEE. The DNA for the CDR3 is TGTGCCAGCAGCGTAGGAGCTACTGGGGCCAACGTCCTGACTTTC. Translation: CASSVGATGANVLTF.

The V call is TRBV6-4, the J call TRBJ1-1; 7 nucleotides line up with TRBD1. J gave up 6 bases and V 4 bases, and 5 bases lay outside the gene matches. The CDR3 loop spans 13 amino acids. Germline CDR1 is MRHNA and CDR2 is SNTAGT. The CDR3 DNA follows: TGTGCCAGCAGTGTAGACAGGGAGGCTGAAGCTTTCTTT. Its translation is CASSVDREAEAFF.

The chain carries TRBV21-1 and TRBJ1-6; TRBD1, the table's D call, lacks a check against the DNA. TRBV21-1 is labeled a pseudogene. The length of the CDR3 is 17 residues. In nucleotides, the CDR3 is TGTGCCAGCAGCAAATCCCCTTCGACAGGGAGGCCTTCACCCCTCCACTTT. Translated: CASSKSPSTGRPSPLHF.

The rearrangement uses TRBV5-1 and TRBJ2-1; tentative D call: TRBD2 (6 bases). With 1 base removed from V and 9 bases from J, the gap between germline ends came to 17 bases. This CDR3 spans 15 amino acids. The germline CDR1 and CDR2 sequences are SGHRS and YFSETQ. In DNA form, the CDR3 reads TGCGCCAGCAGCTTGACGGGAGCCCCTCCTTCTGAGCAGTTCTTC. It specifies CASSLTGAPPSEQFF.

The J gene is TRBJ2-2, the V gene TRBV6-1, with D perhaps TRBD1 (5 bases). CDR3 length: 15 amino acids. The germline CDR1 and CDR2 sequences are MNHNS and SASEGT. V lost 7 bases and J 4 bases, leaving 16 bases between the germline ends. The chain's CDR3 is CASIRVGLGTGELFF. CDR3 bases: TGTGCCAGCATCAGGGTGGGTTTAGGCACCGGGGAGCTGTTTTTT.